The T cell receptor beta chain under discussion was sequenced for a study of T cells in Graves' hyperthyroidism and ophthalmopathy (dated by TCRdb to about 2019). The study in broad terms: TCR V-J signatures able to tell the groups apart were searched for in a discovery cohort of more than 90 patients, of whom roughly 42 had Graves' ophthalmopathy and about 60 had stable Graves' hyperthyroidism. An independent validation cohort of under 20 hyperthyroidism patients and some 15 patients who later progressed to ophthalmopathy tested prospective prediction of ophthalmopathy. The roughly 90 discovery patients were divided at random into training and test sets in a 7:3 ratio. The study also compared thyroid tissue and blood T-cell repertoires from about 6 Graves' hyperthyroidism patients. After blood sampling, hyperthyroidism patients were treated with methimazole at a starting dose of 30 mg daily, and ophthalmopathy patients were treated with high-dose intravenous methylprednisolone. The paper describes TCR Vbeta CDR3 sequencing of more than 120 peripheral blood samples, made up of 43 ophthalmopathy patients, some 80 hyperthyroidism patients and roughly 17 progressor patients. The investigation overall reported the following: No statistical method was used to set the sample size in advance, and investigators knew the group allocation. In validation, progression to ophthalmopathy was predicted by the model with 70.59% sensitivity and about 72% specificity, a median of roughly 6 months before onset. Most expanded thyroid clonotypes (frequency above 0.001) were also detected in blood, suggesting blood repertoires may reflect thyroid immune responses. A 13 V-J signature model separated ophthalmopathy from stable hyperthyroidism, with roughly 88% sensitivity and about 81% specificity in cross-validation and 80%/75% in testing.

Stable Graves' hyperthyroidism was defined as no progression to ophthalmopathy during 18 months of follow-up. The hyperthyroidism patients were between 18 and 65 years old and newly diagnosed, with a disease duration of less than 2 months. Any patient with an uncontrolled infection, another autoimmune disease, pregnancy or lactation was excluded. Clinical symptoms, serum thyroxine and TRAb, thyroid ultrasound, and orbital computed tomography formed the basis for the diagnoses. Trizol reagent was used to extract total RNA, and RNA quality was then checked on an Agilent 2100 Bioanalyzer. This clonotype was counted ten times or more. Its cognate antigen has yet to be identified. Per-base qualities were not stored, and no clone one base away is much larger. TCR beta CDR3 regions were amplified from RNA transcripts. For the first round of RT-PCR on the TCR CDR3, the HTBI primer set was used together with the Qiagen OneStep RT-PCR kit. Libraries were constructed in a second round of multiplex PCR, after which size selection and purification were carried out. Paired-end sequencing of the libraries was performed with 100 bp reads on an Illumina HiSeq2000. The study's own analysis went as follows. SOAPnuke was used to process the raw data, removing reads that contained adapters or uncalled bases, had a mean Phred below 15, or lacked an exact match to the constant primer or identifier. High-quality paired reads were merged with COPE v1.2.5, and unique nucleotide sequences were defined as clonotypes. MiTCR v1.1 was used to align the clonotypes against IMGT TRBV, TRBD and TRBJ reference segments. The analysis included only V-J combinations with a frequency above 0.0001, which together covered 99.2% of the repertoires. The TCS score was defined as the ratio of F50 (clonal expansion) to E x V (chaos), calculated using BLOSUM62-based TCRdist between CDR3 peptides within each V-J. Welch's t-statistics and random forest reduced several hundred V-J features to 13, which were used in a naive Bayes classifier (R e1071). The Morisita-Horn index was used to measure how similar the thyroid and blood repertoires were. TCRdb reanalyzed the raw reads on its own, using fastp at Q25 for trimming and MiXCR for clone calling, and kept in-frame beta chains. For every CDR3 protein sequence, its rows merge into one entry that carries the most common genes and DNA. The V and J calls here are based on TCRdb, not the publication. In all, the sample holds some 98,000 distinct CDR3 sequences, and 35% to 45% of those were seen once. Clones ranked in the top ten supply more than 8.5% of the sample.

The CDR1 and CDR2 encoded by the germline V gene are SGHTA and FQGTGA. The CDR3 contains 14 residues, cysteine and phenylalanine counted. Only CDR3 DNA remains: 42 bases, in frame from the first base. V lost 5 bases and J lost 7 bases; the stretch between them is 17 bases long. The sample consisted of peripheral blood or thyroid tissue (not recorded which). The chain is made from TRBV7-3 and TRBJ1-2, and possibly TRBD1, on 6 matching bases. The sequence was obtained from a woman in her 30s with Graves' hyperthyroidism. The CDR3 region has the sequence CASSPSGDAAGYTF. The bases read TGTGCCAGCAGCCCATCAGGGGACGCGGCTGGCTACACCTTC.